The rows below give T cell receptor beta chains drawn from one sample of a study of cytomegalovirus exposure and HLA in healthy donors. Some clones are missing from TCRdb's copy, which holds only in-frame ones; the method was immunoSEQ multiplex PCR. This sample carries some 200,000 clones, roughly 84% of them seen once, and the ten largest clones take approximately 2.4%. The sequencing input was PBMCs. All receptors come from a woman aged 45 to 65 in good health and CMV-seropositive. Both conserved end residues are part of each CDR3. The D gene is left open where the match is weak. Rows give clone size only sometimes, using once, few, many, or a class for an expanded clone.

TRBV5-1,TRBJ2-5,-,TRBD2,TGCGCCAGTTTTAGCGGGGGGGCCTATCAAGAGACCCAGTACTTC,CASFSGGAYQETQYF
TRBV18,TRBJ2-7,-,TRBD1,TGTGCCAGCTCACCATCAGGGGGCAGCTCCTACGAGCAGTACTTC,CASSPSGGSSYEQYF
TRBV5-1,TRBJ1-4,-,-,TGCGCCAGCAGCTTTATTGGGGGGGGAAAAACTGTTTTT,CASSFIGGGKTVF
TRBV5-1,TRBJ2-3,-,-,TGCGCCAGCAGCTCAGGACTGAGCACAGATACGCAGTATTTT,CASSSGLSTDTQYF
TRBV5-1,TRBJ2-6,few,-,TGCGCCAGCAGCTTGCAGGAGGCTGGGGCCAACGTCCTGACTTTC,CASSLQEAGANVLTF
TRBV5-6,TRBJ2-3,few,-,TGTGCCAGCAGCCCGTCCGGCACAGATACGCAGTATTTT,CASSPSGTDTQYF
TRBV6-1,TRBJ1-1,-,-,TGTGCCAGCAGCCGTACGGGGAACACTGAAGCTTTCTTT,CASSRTGNTEAFF
TRBV19,TRBJ2-5,-,-,TGTGCCAGTAGTACCTCAGGGACTCTCCAAGAGACCCAGTACTTC,CASSTSGTLQETQYF
TRBV5-1,TRBJ2-7,-,-,TGCGCCAGCACGGCCGTCGATTCGGGCGAGCAGTACTTC,CASTAVDSGEQYF
TRBV4-2,TRBJ2-5,-,TRBD2,TGTGCCAGCAGCCCAAGCGGGGGCCACCAAGAGACCCAGTACTTC,CASSPSGGHQETQYF
TRBV4-1,TRBJ2-2,-,TRBD2,TGCGCCAGCAGCCCTCGGGGGGCCGGGGAGCTGTTTTTT,CASSPRGAGELFF
TRBV12-5,TRBJ2-1,-,TRBD1,TGTGCTAGTGGTTTGGGACAGGGACCCTACAATGAGCAGTTCTTC,CASGLGQGPYNEQFF
TRBV18,TRBJ1-2,-,-,TGTGCCAGCCACAACTCGACAGCCTATGGCTACACCTTC,CASHNSTAYGYTF
TRBV2,TRBJ1-2,-,TRBD1,TGTGCCAGCATGCAGGGGGGTTTTAGCTATGGCTACACCTTC,CASMQGGFSYGYTF
TRBV5-4,TRBJ2-2,-,-,TGTGCCAGCTATCCCAAGGGGGGGTCTACCGGGGAGCTGTTTTTT,CASYPKGGSTGELFF
TRBV7-2,TRBJ1-5,-,TRBD1,TGTGCCAGCAGCTTAGCCCGGACAGGAGAATCGATCTATAGCAATCAGCCCCAGCATTTT,CASSLARTGESIYSNQPQHF
TRBV7-2,TRBJ1-2,-,-,TGTGCCAGCAGCTTAGGGGGCTCTAACTATGGCTACACCTTC,CASSLGGSNYGYTF
TRBV7-2,TRBJ2-7,-,-,TGTGCCAGCAGCTTAACGGCGGGCTACGAGCAGTACTTC,CASSLTAGYEQYF
TRBV4-3,TRBJ1-5,-,-,TGCGCCAGCAGCCAAGATGGAGGGCTTAGCAATCAGCCCCAGCATTTT,CASSQDGGLSNQPQHF
TRBV19,TRBJ1-2,-,-,TGTGCCAGTAGTTCCCTTCTAGGGGCCACCTATGGCTACACCTTC,CASSSLLGATYGYTF
TRBV7-2,TRBJ2-7,-,TRBD1,TGTGCCAGCAGCTTAGGGGGGACAGGCTCCTACGAGCAGTACTTC,CASSLGGTGSYEQYF
TRBV6-5,TRBJ2-5,-,-,TGTGCCAGCAGTACCGGGACACTGTACCAAGAGACCCAGTACTTC,CASSTGTLYQETQYF
TRBV6-6,TRBJ2-2,-,TRBD2,TGTGCCAGCAGGATGGGACTAGCTGGCGGGGAGCTGTTTTTT,CASRMGLAGGELFF
TRBV16,TRBJ2-5,-,TRBD2,TGTGCCAGCAGCTTTCGGACTAGCGGGGGGAAGACCCAGTACTTC,CASSFRTSGGKTQYF
TRBV28,TRBJ2-5,once,-,TGTGCCAGCAGTCCCTCCAGGGTAATGAAGGAGACCCAGTACTTC,CASSPSRVMKETQYF
TRBV19,TRBJ1-6,-,-,TGTGCCAGTAGATTGAGGCAGGGACTCAATTCACCCCTCCACTTT,CASRLRQGLNSPLHF
TRBV7-3,TRBJ2-2,-,TRBD2,TGTGCCAGCAGCCCTCGGACTAGCGGTAACACCGGGGAGCTGTTTTTT,CASSPRTSGNTGELFF
TRBV9,TRBJ2-7,-,TRBD1,TGTGCCAGCAGCCCACGGACAGGACTCTCCTCCTACGAGCAGTACTTC,CASSPRTGLSSYEQYF
TRBV30,TRBJ1-5,-,TRBD1,TGTGCCTGGAGTCGCTTTGGGACAGATAGCAATCAGCCCCAGCATTTT,CAWSRFGTDSNQPQHF
TRBV6-1,TRBJ1-2,-,-,TGTGCCAGCAGTGGCACAGGAAATCTTTTTCTTGGCTACACCTTC,CASSGTGNLFLGYTF
TRBV7-2,TRBJ1-2,-,TRBD1,TGTGCCAGCAGCCCAGGGACAGGGGTGGGCTACACCTTC,CASSPGTGVGYTF
TRBV11-1,TRBJ2-2,-,-,TGTGCCAGCAGCGTCGGTGCCGGGGAGCTGTTTTTT,CASSVGAGELFF
TRBV18,TRBJ2-3,-,TRBD2,TGTGCCAGCTCACCACCGGGGGCTGCGGGGGGTACGCAGTATTTT,CASSPPGAAGGTQYF
TRBV30,TRBJ2-7,-,TRBD2,TGTGCCTGGTCGTGGGAGGGCGAGCAGTACTTC,CAWSWEGEQYF
TRBV6-5,TRBJ2-7,-,-,TGTGCCAGCAGTTATTCCATGGATACGGGGCAGTACTTC,CASSYSMDTGQYF
TRBV28,TRBJ2-7,-,-,TGTGCCAGCAGTTTATCGAGCTCCTACGAGCAGTACTTC,CASSLSSSYEQYF
TRBV27,TRBJ1-1,once,-,TGTGCCAGCAGGAGTGCGAACACTGAAGCTTTCTTT,CASRSANTEAFF
TRBV11-2,TRBJ1-2,-,-,TGTGCCAGCAGCCCGCGGGACTCAGGCTATGGCTACACCTTC,CASSPRDSGYGYTF
TRBV28,TRBJ2-1,-,TRBD2,TGTGCCAGCAGTCCCTATGCGGGGGGGGCCTACAATGAGCAGTTCTTC,CASSPYAGGAYNEQFF
TRBV15,TRBJ2-7,-,-,TGTGCCACCAGCAGCGGGTACAGGGATCGGGACGAGCAGTACTTC,CATSSGYRDRDEQYF
TRBV6-1,TRBJ1-5,-,TRBD1,TGTGCCAGCAGAACGGGACAGCCCGGACAGCCCCAGCATTTT,CASRTGQPGQPQHF
TRBV4-1,TRBJ2-7,-,-,TGCGCCAGCAGCCAAGGGGCACAGTCTTCAAGGAGGGAGCAGTACTTC,CASSQGAQSSRREQYF
TRBV6-6,TRBJ2-4,-,-,TGTGCCAGCAGTAGAAGACAGGGAGGTTGGAACATTCAGTACTTC,CASSRRQGGWNIQYF
TRBV7-8,TRBJ2-7,-,-,TGTGCCAGCAGCGTTCAGGGGATAGGCGAGCAGTACTTC,CASSVQGIGEQYF
TRBV2,TRBJ2-1,-,TRBD2,TGTGCCAGCAGTACTCCCAGCGGGGGGGCGGGCAATGAGCAGTTCTTC,CASSTPSGGAGNEQFF
TRBV5-6,TRBJ1-6,-,-,TGTGCCAGCAGCTTGGATCGGGTAAATAATTCACCCCTCCACTTT,CASSLDRVNNSPLHF
TRBV28,TRBJ2-5,-,-,TGTGCCAGCAGTTCTGAGACCCAGTACTTC,CASSSETQYF
TRBV5-4,TRBJ2-1,-,TRBD2,TGTGCCAGCAGCGCCCCCCCCGGGGGGGTAGGTTACAATGAGCAGTTCTTC,CASSAPPGGVGYNEQFF
TRBV5-4,TRBJ2-7,-,TRBD2,TGTGCCAGCAGCCCCCGGACTAGCGGGGACCACGAGCAGTACTTC,CASSPRTSGDHEQYF
TRBV5-4,TRBJ2-1,-,TRBD2,TGTGCCAGCAGCCCGACTAGCGGGGGGAGCTCCTACAATGAGCAGTTCTTC,CASSPTSGGSSYNEQFF
TRBV1,TRBJ1-1,-,-,TGCACCAGCAGCCAAGATAAGTTAAATTCAGGGGAACGGAACACTGAAGCTTTCTTT,CTSSQDKLNSGERNTEAFF
TRBV29-1,TRBJ2-5,-,-,TGCAGCGTTGACGAAGGGGCAAAGTACCAAGAGACCCAGTACTTC,CSVDEGAKYQETQYF
TRBV19,TRBJ2-1,many,-,TGTGCCAGTAGAACAGGGAATGAGCAGTTCTTC,CASRTGNEQFF
TRBV7-9,TRBJ2-1,-,-,TGTGCCAGCAGCTTCAGAGGGCCCTACAATGAGCAGTTCTTC,CASSFRGPYNEQFF
TRBV5-5,TRBJ1-5,-,-,TGTGCCAGCAGCTTCACCGGGACTGGCAATCAGCCCCAGCATTTT,CASSFTGTGNQPQHF
TRBV18,TRBJ2-3,-,-,TGTGCCAGCTCACCAGGGCGCGCGGGGACAGATACGCAGTATTTT,CASSPGRAGTDTQYF
TRBV7-6,TRBJ1-5,-,-,TGTGCCAGCAGCTTACAGGTGAAAAATCAGCCCCGGCATTTT,CASSLQVKNQPRHF